This T cell receptor beta chain stems from a study of lymphopenia after photon versus proton radiotherapy. Regarding the study as a whole: Oligoclonal CD8+ Temra expansion after nadir drove photon patients' diversity drop.

In regard to this clone: Its target is unknown.

Assay used: immunoSEQ multiplex PCR; TCRdb lists only in-frame clones, some missing. The table lists tens of thousands of clones, about four fifths of them singletons. The CDR3 contains 13 residues. V was clipped by 6 bases and J by 4 bases; unmatched bases: 4. Germline values: CDR1 WNHNN, CDR2 SYGVQD (reference sequence). The receptor comes from a man aged 55-75 years with pancreatic cancer. Specimen: peripheral blood, collected from a patient treated with proton-based radiotherapy. V usage is TRBV10-1 and J usage is TRBJ1-2; TRBD1 agrees at 8 bases. The CDR3 region has the DNA TGCGCCAGCAGCAAGGGACAGGCCTATGGCTACACCTTC. Encoded protein: CASSKGQAYGYTF.